A single T cell receptor (beta chain) is shown here with its context. The antigen is not known. A much bigger clone sits one base away, suggesting this may be a read error. The V gene's germline CDR1 is MDHEN and CDR2 SYDVKM. The V end was cut by 8 bases, the J end by 8 bases, with 21 bases between. The CDR3 is 14 residues long. Template material for amplifying TCR beta CDR3 regions consisted of RNA transcripts. The HTBI primer set drove a first-round RT-PCR of the TCR CDR3. TCRdb re-analysed the multiplex PCR reads in MiXCR, keeping a single row per CDR3 protein. The data contain approximately 300,000 distinct CDR3 sequences, around 19% of them seen just once; the ten biggest clones take up approximately 37%. This specimen belongs to a study of T cells in Graves' hyperthyroidism and ophthalmopathy. Inclusion characteristics of ophthalmopathy patients comprised a Clinical Activity Score of at least 3, a NOSPECS grade of at least 4, and duration under 3 months. The diagnostic basis comprised clinical symptoms, serum thyroxine and TRAb, thyroid ultrasound and orbital computed tomography.

Notes on the study in general: The authors' 13 V-J model separated ophthalmopathy from stable hyperthyroidism. Most clonotypes that expanded in the thyroid above 0.001 also showed up in blood.

The material sequenced was blood. The rearrangement links TRBV28 to TRBJ1-2, with a tentative D call TRBD1 (6 bases). This sequence was found in a man aged 50 or older with Graves' ophthalmopathy. The CDR3: CASFPGGTRRGYTF. The CDR3 DNA reads as TGTGCCAGCTTCCCCGGCGGGACACGAAGAGGCTACACCTTC.